Shown below are 10 T cell receptor beta chains from a single sample sequenced in a study of blood T cell repertoires in COVID-19. Produced via immunoSEQ multiplex PCR; TCRdb's table is partial and in-frame only. The repertoire consists of fewer than 200,000 clones, with about four fifths occurring once and the leading ten covering approximately 8%. The sequenced material came from peripheral blood. Source of these receptors: an older woman with COVID-19, enrolled during active disease.

V usage is TRBV6-1 and J usage is TRBJ2-6, with TRBD2 identical over 13 bases. Trimming at V came to 4 bases and at J to 3 bases, leaving 6 bases not matched to a gene. Germline V gene sequence: CDR1 MNHNS, CDR2 SASEGT. This CDR3 contains 18 residues. The DNA for the CDR3 is TGTGCCAGCAGTGCCGGACTAGCGGGAGACTATGGGGCCAACGTCCTGACTTTC. Its protein is CASSAGLAGDYGANVLTF.

The chain uses TRBV2 and TRBJ2-5, with 8 bases identical to TRBD2. The germline CDR1 and CDR2 sequences are SNHLY and FYNNEI. V lost 5 bases to trimming and J lost 4 bases; unmatched junction nucleotides: 9. The CDR3 extends over 15 amino acids. CDR3 amino acids: CASSRALSGRETQYF. CDR3 coding DNA: TGTGCCAGCAGTCGCGCCCTGAGCGGGAGAGAGACCCAGTACTTC.

This clone has just a few counts. This sequence joins TRBV7-2 and TRBJ2-1, with TRBD2 matching 7 bases. The CDR3 contains 15 residues. From germline, CDR1 is SGHTA and CDR2 FQGNSA. Trimming cost V 2 bases and J 15 bases; bases outside gene matches: 16. In DNA form, the CDR3 reads TGTGCCAGCAGCTTATCACTATCGGCGGGAGTACTTGTGTTCTTC. This sequence encodes CASSLSLSAGVLVFF.

V gene TRBV7-2 combines with J gene TRBJ2-7; D perhaps matches TRBD2 (6 bases). V was clipped by 5 bases and J by 2 bases, with 16 bases between them. CDR3 length: 15 residues. The germline V gene has CDR1 SGHTA and CDR2 FQGNSA. CDR3 in DNA: TGTGCCAGCAGCCCAACTACGGGAGTAGCCTACGAGCAGTACTTC. It translates to CASSPTTGVAYEQYF.

V and J are TRBV6-2 or TRBV6-3 and TRBJ2-1; 10 bases map to TRBD1. Trimming removed 5 bases from V and 5 bases from J; junction bases left unmatched: 9. CDR1 and CDR2 (germline): MNHEY, SVGEGT. The CDR3 extends over 16 amino acids. The CDR3 nucleotides are TGTGCCAGCAGTCCATCCGGGACAGGGGATAACAATGAGCAGTTCTTC. It codes for CASSPSGTGDNNEQFF.

The CDR3 coding sequence is TGTGCCAGTAGTATAGTGCAGGGGCAATCCTACAATGAGCAGTTCTTC. This gives the protein CASSIVQGQSYNEQFF. The gene calls are TRBV19 and TRBJ2-1, with D perhaps TRBD1 (6 bases). Germline V gene sequence: CDR1 LNHDA, CDR2 SQIVND (reference sequence). Trimming stripped 1 base from V and 1 base from J, with 11 bases between. The CDR3 extends over 16 amino acids.

The chain is built from TRBV7-2 and TRBJ2-7; 7 positions agree with TRBD2. The ends lost 7 bases at V and 3 bases at J; junction bases unmatched: 12. Germline V gene data show CDR1 as SGHTA and CDR2 as FQGNSA. The CDR3 is 15 amino acids. The CDR3 DNA sequence: TGTGCCAGCAACCCCCGGGCGGGAGAGTTCTACGAGCAGTACTTC. Residues: CASNPRAGEFYEQYF.

The chain uses TRBV6-5 and TRBJ2-7, with 9 bases lining up with TRBD1. The CDR3 extends over 14 amino acids. V trimming: 7 bases; J trimming: 5 bases; junction bases outside the gene matches: 9. CDR1 is MNHEY and CDR2 is SVGAGI in the germline V gene. This CDR3 reads CASTQTGGFNEQYF. DNA for the CDR3: TGTGCCAGCACCCAAACAGGGGGCTTCAACGAGCAGTACTTC.

The chain employs TRBV5-5 and TRBJ2-2, with 10 bases identical to TRBD2. J lost 1 base, V lost 4 bases, and 4 bases had no gene match. CDR1 and CDR2 from the germline V gene are SGHKS and YYEKEE (reference sequence). The CDR3 runs to 16 residues. The CDR3 loop reads CASSQGLAVNTGELFF. Here the CDR3 DNA reads TGTGCCAGCAGCCAAGGACTAGCGGTGAACACCGGGGAGCTGTTTTTT.

The V gene is TRBV27, the J gene TRBJ2-3; no clear D. Germline V CDR1 and CDR2: MNHEY, SMNVEV (reference sequence). The CDR3 consists of 13 residues. V lost 4 bases and J lost 8, with 13 bases in between. The CDR3 protein is CASSSSVVSTQYF. The DNA for the CDR3 is TGTGCCAGCAGTTCAAGCGTCGTAAGTACGCAGTATTTT.